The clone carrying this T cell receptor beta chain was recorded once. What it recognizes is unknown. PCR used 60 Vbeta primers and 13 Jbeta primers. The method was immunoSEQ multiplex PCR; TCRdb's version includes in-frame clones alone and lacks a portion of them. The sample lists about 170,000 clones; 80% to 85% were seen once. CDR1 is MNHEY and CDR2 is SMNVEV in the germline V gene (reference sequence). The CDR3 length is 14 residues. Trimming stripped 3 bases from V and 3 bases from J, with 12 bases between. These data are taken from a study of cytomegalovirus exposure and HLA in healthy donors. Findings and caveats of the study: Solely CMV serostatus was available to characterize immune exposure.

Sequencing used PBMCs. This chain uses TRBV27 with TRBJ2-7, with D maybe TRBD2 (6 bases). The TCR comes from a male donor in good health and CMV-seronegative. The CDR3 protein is CASSFSSGNYEQYF. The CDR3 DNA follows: TGTGCCAGCAGTTTCAGTAGCGGAAACTACGAGCAGTACTTC.